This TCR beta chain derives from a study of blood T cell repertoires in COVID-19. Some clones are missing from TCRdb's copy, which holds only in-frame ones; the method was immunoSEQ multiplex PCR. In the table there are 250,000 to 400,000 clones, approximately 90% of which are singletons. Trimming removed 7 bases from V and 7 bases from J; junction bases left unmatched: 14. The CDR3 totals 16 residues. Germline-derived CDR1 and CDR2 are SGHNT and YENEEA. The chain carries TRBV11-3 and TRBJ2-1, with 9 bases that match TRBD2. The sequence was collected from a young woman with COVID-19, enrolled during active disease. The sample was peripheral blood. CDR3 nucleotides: TGTGCCAGCAAGGTAAAGCGGGGGGCCGGAGGGAATGAGCAGTTCTTC. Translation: CASKVKRGAGGNEQFF.